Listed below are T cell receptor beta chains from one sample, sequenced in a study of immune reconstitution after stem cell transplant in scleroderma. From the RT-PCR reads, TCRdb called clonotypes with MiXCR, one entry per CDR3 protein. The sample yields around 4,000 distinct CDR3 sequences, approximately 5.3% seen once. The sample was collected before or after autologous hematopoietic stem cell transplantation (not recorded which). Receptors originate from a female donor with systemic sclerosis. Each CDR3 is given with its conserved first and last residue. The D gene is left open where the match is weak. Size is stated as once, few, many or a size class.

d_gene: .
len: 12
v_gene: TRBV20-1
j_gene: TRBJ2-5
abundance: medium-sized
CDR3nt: TGCAGTGCTAGCCAGGGTCGAGAGACCCAGTACTTC
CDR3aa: CSASQGRETQYF

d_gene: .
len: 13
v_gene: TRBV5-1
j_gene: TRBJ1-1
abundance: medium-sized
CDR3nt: TGCGCCAGCAATCTAGTTGGGAACACTGAAGCTTTCTTT
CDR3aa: CASNLVGNTEAFF

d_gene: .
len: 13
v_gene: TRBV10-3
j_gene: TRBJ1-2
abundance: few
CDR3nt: TGTGCCATCAGTGAGTCGAATCTCTATGGCTACACCTTC
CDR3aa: CAISESNLYGYTF

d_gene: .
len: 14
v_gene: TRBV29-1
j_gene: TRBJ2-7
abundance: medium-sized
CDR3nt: TGCAGCGTTGAATCGGCTGCAGACTCCTACGAGCAGTACTTC
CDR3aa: CSVESAADSYEQYF

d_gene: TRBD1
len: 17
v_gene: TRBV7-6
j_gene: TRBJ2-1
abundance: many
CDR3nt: TGTGCCAGCAGCTTAGAACAGGGGGGTTTCTCCTACAATGAGCAGTTCTTC
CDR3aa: CASSLEQGGFSYNEQFF

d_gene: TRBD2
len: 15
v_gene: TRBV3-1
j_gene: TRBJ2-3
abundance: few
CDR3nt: TGTGCCAGCAGCCACAACGGGGGGGGTACAGATACGCAGTATTTT
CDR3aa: CASSHNGGGTDTQYF

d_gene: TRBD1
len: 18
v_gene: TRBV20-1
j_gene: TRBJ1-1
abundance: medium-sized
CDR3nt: TGCAGTGCTAGGGACCCCGACAGGGGGCTTTGGAGGAACACTGAAGCTTTCTTT
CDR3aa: CSARDPDRGLWRNTEAFF

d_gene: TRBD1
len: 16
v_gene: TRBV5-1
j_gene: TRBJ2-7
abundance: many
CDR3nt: TGCGCCAGCAGTAATGCGGGGACAGGGGGCATCTACGAGCAGTACTTC
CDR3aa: CASSNAGTGGIYEQYF

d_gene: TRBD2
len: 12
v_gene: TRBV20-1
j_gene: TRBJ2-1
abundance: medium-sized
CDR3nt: TGCAGTGCTGGCCCTACTAGCGGGGATTGGTTCTTC
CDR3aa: CSAGPTSGDWFF

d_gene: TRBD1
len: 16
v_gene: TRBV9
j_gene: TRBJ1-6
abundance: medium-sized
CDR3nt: TGTGCCAGCAGCGGAGGACAGGGCGCCTATAATTCACCCCTCCACTTT
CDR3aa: CASSGGQGAYNSPLHF

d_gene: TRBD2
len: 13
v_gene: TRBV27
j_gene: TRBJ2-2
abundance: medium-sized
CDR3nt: TGTGCCAGCAGTTTGCGGGGGAACGGGGAGCTGTTTTTT
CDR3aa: CASSLRGNGELFF

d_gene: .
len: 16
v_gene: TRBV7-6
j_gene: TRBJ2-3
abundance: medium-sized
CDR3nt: TGTGCCAGCAGCCTCGAACAGGGTCCTACCACAGATACGCAGTATTTT
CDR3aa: CASSLEQGPTTDTQYF

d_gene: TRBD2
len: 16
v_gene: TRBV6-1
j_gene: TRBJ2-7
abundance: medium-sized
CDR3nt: TGTGCCAGCAGTCACGGACTAGCGGGGTCTGGTGGTGGGCAGTACTTC
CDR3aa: CASSHGLAGSGGGQYF

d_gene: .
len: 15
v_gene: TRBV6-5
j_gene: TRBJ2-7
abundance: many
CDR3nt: TGTGCCAGCAGTGGCATGTCCCCAACACCCTACGAGCAGTACTTC
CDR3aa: CASSGMSPTPYEQYF